The following is a T cell receptor (beta chain) sequence with its context. What it recognizes is unknown. TCRdb derives one entry per CDR3 protein from the 5' RACE reads, leaving out DNA. The listing contains over 150,000 distinct CDR3 sequences. The CDR3 runs to 15 residues. CDR1 and CDR2 (germline): SGHKS, YYEKEE (reference sequence). The sample is drawn from a study of T cells expressing NK-cell markers. Study context: It was sorted CD3+CD56+NKG2C+, CD3+CD56+NKG2C- and CD3+CD56-NKG2C+ T cells that supplied the TCR beta repertoires.

Broader study findings: One observes that, in several donors, these clonotypes were also the leading ones within the CD3+CD56-NKG2C+ fraction. The share of CD8+ T cells held by dominant NKG2C+ clonotypes was about 1.0-7.5% in several donors.

The source material was blood T cells: a sorted CD56 or NKG2C T cell subset, CD4+ or CD8+ T cells, or bulk PBMC T cells (not recorded which). This TCR derives from a woman aged 50 to 65 in good health. The chain combines TRBV5-5 with TRBJ2-3; there is no DNA to check the TCRdb D call of TRBD1. CDR3 sequence: CASSLEGDLSDTQYF.